Shown below are 14 T cell receptor beta chains from a single sample sequenced in a study of T cell responses to AZD1222 COVID-19 vaccine. Generated by immunoSEQ multiplex PCR, the TCRdb table keeps only in-frame clones and is missing some. The sample lists roughly 120,000 clones; about 90% were seen once. This specimen consisted of peripheral blood, obtained 28 days after the second AZD1222 dose. The receptors stem from an adult who received the AZD1222 COVID-19 vaccine.

The rearrangement joins TRBV3-1 (or the pseudogene TRBV3-2) to TRBJ2-3, with unresolved D. Germline V lookup: CDR1 LGHDT, CDR2 YNNKEL (reference sequence). The germline V and J ends were trimmed by 1 base and 3 bases, with 8 bases remaining between them. This CDR3 has 14 amino acids. The CDR3 spells CASSQVRKTDTQYF. Here the CDR3 DNA reads TGTGCCAGCAGCCAAGTGCGAAAAACAGATACGCAGTATTTT.

J is TRBJ1-6 and V is TRBV30, with D unresolved. The CDR3 extends over 13 amino acids. Germline V gene data show CDR1 as GTSNPN and CDR2 as SVGIG (reference sequence). The V end lost 1 base, the J end lost 8 bases, and 9 bases lay between the germline ends. In nucleotides, the CDR3 is TGTGCCTGGAGTGATGGGGTCGATTCACCCCTCCACTTT. Translating it yields CAWSDGVDSPLHF.

Only one count was recorded for this clone. V gene TRBV18 combines with J gene TRBJ1-5; 8 bases fit TRBD1. Germline V CDR1 and CDR2: KGHSH, LQKENI. The CDR3 sequence is 17 residues long. V dropped 6 bases and J dropped 7; count of bases not matched to a gene: 17. The CDR3 nucleotides are TGTGCCAGCTCCCCCGGGGTCAGTGGACAGGGATCACAGCCCCAGCATTTT. As protein: CASSPGVSGQGSQPQHF.

The CDR3 bases are TGTGCCAGCAGCCCGCAGACTAGCGGTGCAGATACGCAGTATTTT. It translates to CASSPQTSGADTQYF. The chain couples TRBV7-2 to TRBJ2-3; TRBD2 matches at 9 bases. Looked up from germline, CDR1 is SGHTA and CDR2 is FQGNSA. J gave up 4 bases and V 5 bases, and 7 bases lay outside the gene matches. This CDR3 comprises 15 residues.

J is TRBJ1-5 and V is TRBV9, with unresolved D. The CDR3 length is 14 residues. V dropped 2 bases and J dropped 2 bases, with 8 bases sitting between them. Germline V gene lookup returns CDR1 SGDLS and CDR2 YYNGEE. Written as DNA, the CDR3 is TGTGCCAGCAGCGTGGACGGGGGCAATCAGCCCCAGCATTTT. Translation gives CASSVDGGNQPQHF.

The genes are TRBV15 and TRBJ1-2; D is undetermined. Germline assignment: CDR1 LNHNV and CDR2 YYDKDF (reference sequence). V was pared by 1 base and J by 8 bases, with 8 bases between. This CDR3 contains 12 residues. The CDR3 DNA is TGTGCCACCAGCAGAGCCCATCGGGGCTACACCTTC. This sequence encodes CATSRAHRGYTF.

The rearrangement links TRBV18 to TRBJ1-1, with no clear D. Trimming stripped 0 bases from V and 0 bases from J, with 8 bases between. This CDR3 spans 15 amino acids. Germline V gives CDR1 KGHSH, CDR2 LQKENI. In DNA form, the CDR3 reads TGTGCCAGCTCACCACCGACCGCCCTGAACACTGAAGCTTTCTTT. Residues: CASSPPTALNTEAFF. The entire variable domain, with the rest obtained from reference TRBV18 and TRBJ1-1, is as follows: NAGVMQNPRHLVRRRGQEARLRCSPMKGHSHVYWYRQLPEEGLKFMVYLQKENIIDESGMPKERFSAEFPKEGPSILRIQQVVRGDSAAYFCASSPPTALNTEAFFGQGTRLTVV.

The chain recombines TRBV5-5 with TRBJ2-7; no firm D call. The CDR3 length is 15 residues. V was trimmed by 2 bases and J by 3 bases, leaving 15 bases between them. CDR1 is SGHKS, CDR2 YYEKEE, per germline (reference sequence). CDR3: CASSLNFDPGYEQYF. The CDR3 DNA is TGTGCCAGCAGCTTAAATTTCGACCCCGGCTACGAGCAGTACTTC.

This clone was seen a handful of times. The chain employs TRBV6-5 and TRBJ2-3; TRBD2 matches 9 bases. This CDR3 contains 14 residues. Unmatched junction bases numbered 1, after V lost 6 bases and J lost 0 bases. Germline values: CDR1 MNHEY, CDR2 SVGAGI. In nucleotides, the CDR3 is TGTGCCAGCAGGACTAGCGGCAGCACAGATACGCAGTATTTT. The encoded protein is CASRTSGSTDTQYF.

The chain uses TRBV7-3 and TRBJ2-3, with 11 bases aligning to TRBD1. The CDR3 extends over 15 amino acids. Germline CDR1 is SGHTA and CDR2 is FQGTGA. The trim removed 3 bases at V and 6 bases at J, leaving 5 bases unmatched. CDR3 loop: CASSFSGTGGDTQYF. The CDR3 region has the DNA TGTGCCAGCAGCTTCTCCGGGACAGGGGGGGATACGCAGTATTTT.

The chain uses TRBV5-1 and TRBJ1-6; D is unresolved. CDR1 is SGHRS, CDR2 YFSETQ, per germline. This CDR3 contains 14 residues. Deletions cut 0 bases from V and 4 bases from J, with 5 bases between. CDR3 bases: TGCGCCAGCAGCTTGGGTAGTTATAATTCACCCCTCCACTTT. It translates to CASSLGSYNSPLHF.

The chain employs TRBV7-2 and TRBJ2-1, with D possibly TRBD2 on 6 matching bases. The V gene's germline CDR1 is SGHTA and CDR2 FQGNSA. The length of the CDR3 is 18 residues. Trimming cost V 5 bases and J 0 bases, with 20 bases left between them. The CDR3 DNA sequence: TGTGCCAGCAGCCCGCGACGTCCTAGCGAGAGCTCCTACAATGAGCAGTTCTTC. Translating it yields CASSPRRPSESSYNEQFF. Full variable domain (rest looked up from reference TRBV7-2 and TRBJ2-1): GAGVSQSPSNKVTEKGKDVELRCDPISGHTALYWYRQSLGQGLEFLIYFQGNSAPDKSGLPSDRFSAERTGGSVSTLTIQRTQQEDSAVYLCASSPRRPSESSYNEQFFGPGTRLTVL.

The rearrangement joins TRBV7-2 to TRBJ1-1; D perhaps matches TRBD1 (6 bases). CDR1 and CDR2 (germline): SGHTA, FQGNSA. The CDR3 totals 13 residues. Trimming shortened V by 5 bases and J by 2 bases, and 9 bases separated the two germline ends. The CDR3, as DNA: TGTGCCAGCAGCATAGGGGGTAACACTGAAGCTTTCTTT. Protein product: CASSIGGNTEAFF. Filled out from reference TRBV7-2 and TRBJ1-1, the complete variable domain reads GAGVSQSPSNKVTEKGKDVELRCDPISGHTALYWYRQSLGQGLEFLIYFQGNSAPDKSGLPSDRFSAERTGGSVSTLTIQRTQQEDSAVYLCASSIGGNTEAFFGQGTRLTVV.

This clone was seen a handful of times. The chain joins TRBV3-1 (or the pseudogene TRBV3-2) to TRBJ2-7; D not certain. V was pared by 4 bases and J by 5 bases, with 18 bases between. This CDR3 region has 15 residues. Germline CDR1 reads LGHDT; CDR2 reads YNNKEL (reference sequence). This chain's CDR3 is CASSPHQMGNHEQYF. For the CDR3, the DNA is TGTGCCAGCAGCCCCCATCAGATGGGTAACCACGAGCAGTACTTC.